This T cell receptor (beta chain) stems from a study of CD8 T cells in Susac syndrome. RNA totalling about 0.5 to 1 ug underwent reverse transcription with random hexamers. Multiplex PCR with immunoSEQ amplified the TCR beta CDR3 across 54 Vbeta and 13 Jbeta. TCRdb called the immunoSEQ multiplex PCR reads again in MiXCR, with one record for every CDR3 protein. The table includes approximately 270,000 distinct CDR3 sequences, 80% to 95% detected once. The ends lost 1 base at V and 3 bases at J; junction bases unmatched: 3. The CDR3 covers 15 residues. TCR beta was sequenced from blood CD8+ and CD4+ T cells.

This clonotype was sampled from a human donor with multiple sclerosis. The sample was CD4+ T cells from PBMCs. V and J are TRBV12-3 or TRBV12-4 and TRBJ2-5; 9 nucleotides match TRBD2. Written as DNA, the CDR3 is TGTGCCAGCAGTTTAGGCGGGGGGGCTAAAGAGACCCAGTACTTC. Translating it yields CASSLGGGAKETQYF.